This T cell receptor (beta chain) stems from a study of monozygotic twins with inflammatory bowel disease. Starting material for each TCR library was 3,000 to 3,500 ng of total RNA. Template switching introduced UMIs that contain a 6-nucleotide sample barcode. TCRdb reanalyzed the 5' RACE reads and collapses them to one entry per CDR3 protein, without DNA. This repertoire includes around 380,000 distinct CDR3 sequences. This CDR3 region has 12 residues. Germline V lookup: CDR1 DFQATT, CDR2 SNEGSKA (reference sequence). Material: blood. The sequence was obtained from a human donor with ulcerative colitis or Crohn's disease, or a healthy co-twin of an affected twin (not recorded which). This chain connects TRBV20-1 to TRBJ1-4; there is no DNA to check the TCRdb D call of TRBD1. CDR3 sequence: CSARRPGVTMTF.